The clone carrying this T cell receptor (beta chain) came up a few times. The sample belongs to a study of OX40 agonist ivuxolimab in advanced cancers. Study-wide context: Patients were treated with ivuxolimab, an agonistic anti-OX40 (CD134) antibody. A partial response was reached by three patients: one with hepatocellular carcinoma and two with cutaneous melanoma.

Germline V gene data show CDR1 as SGHRS and CDR2 as YFSETQ. This CDR3 is 14 amino acids long. Unmatched junction bases numbered 2, after V lost 3 bases and J lost 4 bases. Clones were sequenced by immunoSEQ multiplex PCR, and TCRdb holds only the in-frame ones, with some missing. There are fewer than 70,000 clones in the sample; 85% to 95% occur only once, and roughly an eighth lies in the top ten. This sample comprised CD4+ or CD8+ T cells sorted from blood, obtained in a trial of the OX40 agonist ivuxolimab. This chain joins TRBV5-1 and TRBJ2-1, with 9 bases identical to TRBD2. The TCR sequence derives from an adult with an advanced solid tumor such as melanoma, head and neck, liver or kidney cancer. Here the CDR3 reads CASSSAGGYNEQFF. The CDR3 bases are TGCGCCAGCAGCTCCGCGGGAGGGTACAATGAGCAGTTCTTC.